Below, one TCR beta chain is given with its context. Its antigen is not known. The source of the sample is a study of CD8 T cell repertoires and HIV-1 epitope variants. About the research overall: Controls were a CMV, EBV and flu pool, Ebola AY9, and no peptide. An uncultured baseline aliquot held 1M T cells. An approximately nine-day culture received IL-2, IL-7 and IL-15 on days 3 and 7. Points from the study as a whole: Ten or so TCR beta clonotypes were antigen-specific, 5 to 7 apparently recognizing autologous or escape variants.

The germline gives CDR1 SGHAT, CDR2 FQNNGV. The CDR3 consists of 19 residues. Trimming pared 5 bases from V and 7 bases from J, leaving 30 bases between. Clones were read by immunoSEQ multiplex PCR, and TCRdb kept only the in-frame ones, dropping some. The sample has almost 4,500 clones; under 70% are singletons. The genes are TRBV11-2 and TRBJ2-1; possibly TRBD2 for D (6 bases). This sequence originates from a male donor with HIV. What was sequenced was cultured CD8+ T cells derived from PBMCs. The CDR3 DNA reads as TGTGCCAGCAGCCCATCATCCGGGACTCGGGGGACGGGGGTGAATGAGCAGTTCTTC. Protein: CASSPSSGTRGTGVNEQFF.